The 26 T cell receptor beta chains below were found in one sample sequenced in a study of blood T cells in healthy people across ages. Together with a sample-barcoded 5' primer, a J-beta primer mix was included in a second PCR lasting about 7 to 12 cycles. MiXCR, applied by TCRdb to the 5' RACE reads, yields one record per CDR3 protein. Altogether about 1,400,000 distinct CDR3 sequences are present, around 39% being singletons, with the ten largest covering 7.9%. The sample taken for sequencing was blood. The source of these receptors is a woman between 18 and 29 years old in good health.

A remark on this clonotype: Germline is not matched at one junction end, which may reflect a read error. The V and J genes are TRBV25-1 and TRBJ1-2; possibly TRBD1 for D (5 bases). This CDR3 has 12 amino acids. Looked up from germline, CDR1 is MGHDK and CDR2 is SYGVNS. The CDR3 is CSSTWGTYGYTF. CDR3 DNA: TGTTCCAGCACGTGGGGGACCTATGGCTACACCTTC.

The gene calls are TRBV27 and TRBJ2-3, with 10 bases identical to TRBD1. Germline lookup yields CDR1 MNHEY and CDR2 SMNVEV (reference sequence). The CDR3 sequence is 17 residues long. With V trimmed by 8 bases and J by 0 bases, 11 bases remained unmatched. The CDR3 DNA sequence: TGTGCCAGCGGTAGGACAGGGGGGACTTCTAGCACAGATACGCAGTATTTT. Residues: CASGRTGGTSSTDTQYF.

This clonotype was recorded only once. This chain links TRBV27 with TRBJ1-1; TRBD1 might be the D (5 bases). This CDR3 has 14 amino acids. Germline V gives CDR1 MNHEY, CDR2 SMNVEV (reference sequence). V dropped 7 bases and J dropped 1 base, with 13 bases sitting between them. The CDR3 DNA reads TGTGCCAGCACCCCGGGGGAGGGGAACACTGAAGCTTTCTTT. It yields the protein CASTPGEGNTEAFF.

To note about this clonotype: A much larger clone differs from this one at a single base, so this may be a read error. The DNA of the CDR3 is TGCGCCAGCAGCTCGACACAGGGTTCGGGCGGCTACACCTTC. The encoded protein is CASSSTQGSGGYTF. V is TRBV5-1 and J is TRBJ1-2; tentatively, D is TRBD1 (6 bases). Germline V gives CDR1 SGHRS, CDR2 YFSETQ. Trimming took 3 bases from V and 8 from J, leaving 17 bases between them. The CDR3 has 14 amino acids.

This clonotype came up a few times. The V call is TRBV21-1, the J call TRBJ1-4. TRBV21-1 corresponds to a pseudogene. The CDR3 contains 14 residues. CDR3 sequence reads: CASSKVVRHEKLFF. DNA of the CDR3: TGTGCCAGCAGCAAAGTGGTACGGCATGAAAAACTGTTTTTT.

This clonotype was seen more than once but under ten times. V gene TRBV10-3 combines with J gene TRBJ2-7; 8 bases match TRBD1. This CDR3 is built from 14 residues. Germline-derived CDR1 and CDR2 are ENHRY and SYGVKD. J was trimmed by 7 bases and V by 6 bases; bases with no gene match: 11. CDR3 amino acids: CAIRGGQERNEQYF. The CDR3 DNA sequence: TGTGCCATCAGGGGGGGACAGGAAAGGAATGAGCAGTACTTC.

The chain is built from TRBV20-1 and TRBJ2-1; TRBD2 is a possible D gene (5 bases). The germline gives CDR1 DFQATT, CDR2 SNEGSKA (reference sequence). The CDR3 runs to 12 residues. The CDR3 DNA sequence: TGCAGCACGAGGGCCCGCCCCAATGAGCAGTTCTTC. It yields the protein CSTRARPNEQFF.

J is TRBJ2-7 and V is TRBV6-6; 11 nucleotides agree with TRBD1. The V segment lost 6 bases and the J segment 3 bases; nucleotides outside the gene matches: 4. Germline V gene sequence: CDR1 MNHNY, CDR2 SVGAGI (reference sequence). The CDR3 runs 14 residues. The CDR3 DNA reads as TGTGCCAGCAGGGACAGGGGGCGCGACTACGAGCAGTACTTC. This translates into CASRDRGRDYEQYF.

This clonotype appeared a few times. The rearrangement uses TRBV6-1 and TRBJ2-1, with D maybe TRBD1 (6 bases). This CDR3 has 14 amino acids. Trimming cost V 5 bases and J 7 bases, with 15 bases left between them. Germline V gives CDR1 MNHNS, CDR2 SASEGT. CDR3 sequence (DNA): TGTGCCAGCAGTAAGGACAGTTCAAAGAATGAGCAGTTCTTC. It encodes CASSKDSSKNEQFF.

The gene calls are TRBV20-1 and TRBJ2-5; D not resolved. With the DNA end fitting TRBJ2-7 better, the J assignment may be wrong. From germline, CDR1 is DFQATT and CDR2 SNEGSKA (reference sequence). The CDR3 is 15 amino acids. The CDR3, as DNA: TGCAGTGCTATTTTTGACACCGCAACCCTCTACGAGCAGTACTTC. Translation: CSAIFDTATLYEQYF.

V gene TRBV3-1 combines with J gene TRBJ1-4; TRBD1 aligns across 8 bases. CDR1 LGHDT and CDR2 YNNKEL come from the germline V gene (reference sequence). The CDR3 spans 12 residues. V lost 4 bases to trimming and J lost 12 bases; unmatched junction nucleotides: 4. In DNA form, the CDR3 reads TGTGCCAGCAGCCTCCAGGGGGCTGAACTGTTTTTT. Its translation is CASSLQGAELFF.

V is TRBV28 and J is TRBJ1-1; D is unresolved. Germline loops: CDR1 MDHEN, CDR2 SYDVKM. The CDR3 spans 14 residues. V shed 2 bases and J shed 3 bases, with 10 bases lying between them. The DNA of the CDR3 is TGTGCCAGCAGTTTACCCCGAGGGTACACTGAAGCTTTCTTT. This sequence encodes CASSLPRGYTEAFF.

The rearrangement uses TRBV3-1 and TRBJ2-1; a weak D match, TRBD2 (7 bases). This CDR3 spans 15 amino acids. V shed 5 bases and J shed 6 bases, with 17 bases lying between them. Germline V gene data show CDR1 as LGHDT and CDR2 as YNNKEL (reference sequence). CDR3 amino acids: CASSSFRGGRNEQFF. The DNA of the CDR3 is TGTGCCAGCAGCTCCTTTAGGGGGGGCCGCAATGAGCAGTTCTTC.

The chain joins TRBV10-3 to TRBJ1-1; 12 bases map to TRBD1. This CDR3 spans 16 amino acids. Germline trimming cut 2 bases from V and 1 base from J; bases unmatched to any gene: 2. Germline loops: CDR1 ENHRY, CDR2 SYGVKD. CDR3 in amino acids: CAISEGTGGSNTEAFF. The CDR3 DNA follows: TGTGCCATCAGTGAGGGGACAGGGGGCTCGAACACTGAAGCTTTCTTT.

V gene TRBV12-3 or TRBV12-4 combines with J gene TRBJ2-3; TRBD1 is a possible D gene (5 bases). The V and J ends lost 1 base and 4 bases respectively, with 12 bases between them. This CDR3 is 15 amino acids long. CDR3 region: CASSLVQGSADTQYF. CDR3 coding DNA: TGTGCCAGCAGTTTAGTCCAGGGATCGGCAGATACGCAGTATTTT.

This rearrangement joins TRBV4-2 to TRBJ2-5, with D tentatively TRBD1 (5 bases). V shed 1 base and J shed 2 bases, with 11 bases lying between them. Per the germline V gene, CDR1 is LGHNA and CDR2 is YNFKEQ. The CDR3 covers 15 residues. The CDR3 reads CASSQAGTGQETQYF. The DNA of the CDR3 is TGTGCCAGCAGCCAAGCAGGAACAGGTCAAGAGACCCAGTACTTC.

CDR3 in amino acids: CSASGTRPYEQYF. The CDR3, as DNA: TGCAGTGCCAGCGGGACTCGACCCTACGAGCAGTACTTC. This chain connects TRBV20-1 to TRBJ2-7, with 7 bases fitting TRBD2. The V segment lost 6 bases and the J segment 2 bases; nucleotides outside the gene matches: 7. The CDR3 sequence is 13 residues long. Germline lookup yields CDR1 DFQATT and CDR2 SNEGSKA (reference sequence).

This chain connects TRBV15 to TRBJ1-1; the D gene is possibly TRBD1 (5 bases). The V end lost 5 bases, the J end lost 11 bases, and 15 bases lay between the germline ends. Germline lookup yields CDR1 LNHNV and CDR2 YYDKDF (reference sequence). CDR3 length: 12 amino acids. The CDR3 DNA reads TGTGCCACCAGCCCAGACAGAAGGGGTGCTTTCTTT. As protein: CATSPDRRGAFF.

The rearrangement joins TRBV5-1 to TRBJ2-2; perhaps TRBD2 as D (5 bases). Trimming shortened V by 4 bases and J by 2 bases, and 12 bases separated the two germline ends. CDR3 length: 15 amino acids. From germline, CDR1 is SGHRS and CDR2 YFSETQ. For the CDR3, the DNA is TGCGCCAGCAGCCCGACTGGGAGTAACACCGGGGAGCTGTTTTTT. Its translation: CASSPTGSNTGELFF. Variable domain in full (rest from reference TRBV5-1 and TRBJ2-2): KAGVTQTPRYLIKTRGQQVTLSCSPISGHRSVSWYQQTPGQGLQFLFEYFSETQRNKGNFPGRFSGRQFSNSRSEMNVSTLELGDSALYLCASSPTGSNTGELFFGEGSRLTVL.

This chain links TRBV5-1 with TRBJ2-7; D is uncertain. Germline V gene sequence: CDR1 SGHRS, CDR2 YFSETQ. Trimming pared 5 bases from V and 2 bases from J, leaving 14 bases between. The CDR3 contains 14 residues. CDR3 sequence reads: CASSPDRETYEQYF. The CDR3 DNA is TGCGCCAGCAGTCCAGACCGAGAGACCTACGAGCAGTACTTC.

This clonotype appeared once. The rearrangement links TRBV20-1 to TRBJ2-5; D is perhaps TRBD2 (5 bases). CDR1 and CDR2 (germline): DFQATT, SNEGSKA (reference sequence). CDR3 length: 15 residues. V gave up 0 bases and J gave up 5 bases, with 16 bases separating them. The CDR3 DNA follows: TGCAGTGCTAGAGATCCGACGGCTCCGGGGGAGACCCAGTACTTC. Translation: CSARDPTAPGETQYF.

The genes are TRBV2 and TRBJ2-3, with 9 bases lining up with TRBD2. CDR1 is SNHLY, CDR2 FYNNEI, per germline. CDR3 length equals 17 residues. Germline trimming cut 6 bases from V and 0 bases from J; bases unmatched to any gene: 10. CDR3 bases: TGTGCCAGCAGAGCGGGCGGGGGGGCCCGAAGCACAGATACGCAGTATTTT. As protein: CASRAGGGARSTDTQYF.

This rearrangement joins TRBV10-3 to TRBJ2-1; D remains ambiguous. V shed 6 bases and J shed 7 bases, with 13 bases lying between them. CDR3 length: 13 residues. CDR1 is ENHRY, CDR2 SYGVKD, per germline. CDR3 protein: CAIRDIVANEQFF. For the CDR3, the DNA is TGTGCCATCAGGGATATAGTGGCAAATGAGCAGTTCTTC.

The genes are TRBV11-2 and TRBJ2-1, with 7 bases identical to TRBD1. The germline gives CDR1 SGHAT, CDR2 FQNNGV. V shed 4 bases, J shed 2 bases, and the junction held 5 bases outside the gene matches. The CDR3 consists of 15 residues. The CDR3 is CASSSDRLAYNEQFF. In nucleotides, the CDR3 is TGTGCCAGCAGCTCGGACAGGCTGGCCTACAATGAGCAGTTCTTC.

The V call is TRBV4-1, the J call TRBJ1-2, with a weak D call TRBD1 (6 bases). Germline CDR1 is MGHRA and CDR2 is YSYEKL. Trimming pared 0 bases from V and 5 bases from J, leaving 19 bases between. CDR3 length equals 17 residues. CDR3 loop: CASSQEGTGIGTYGYTF. The CDR3, as DNA: TGCGCCAGCAGCCAAGAAGGAACAGGGATTGGGACGTATGGCTACACCTTC.

The chain uses TRBV20-1 and TRBJ2-1; D uncertain. The germline V gene encodes CDR1 DFQATT and CDR2 SNEGSKA (reference sequence). Trimming stripped 1 base from V and 5 bases from J, with 9 bases between. This CDR3 contains 13 residues. This chain's CDR3 is CSARGLTDNEQFF. The CDR3 nucleotides are TGCAGTGCTAGAGGACTTACCGACAATGAGCAGTTCTTC.